Listed here is a single TCR beta chain. Germline V gene data show CDR1 as MNHEY and CDR2 as SMNVEV (reference sequence). The CDR3 contains 15 residues. Trimming stripped 5 bases from V and 1 base from J, with 14 bases between. The sample originates from a study of blood T cell repertoires in COVID-19. In the study overall: The cDNA or gDNA used as material had been derived from T cells, B-cell-depleted T cells, or PBMCs.

Method: immunoSEQ multiplex PCR; TCRdb's copy keeps in-frame clones and lacks some. The top ten clones hold more than 9% of a sample with some 250,000 clones, about 82% of them seen once. Sequenced sample: peripheral blood. The gene calls are TRBV27 and TRBJ1-1; D uncertain. This receptor was identified in an older man with acute or convalescent COVID-19. CDR3 region: CASSPYGQTNTEAFF. The CDR3 region has the DNA TGTGCCAGCAGTCCCTATGGGCAGACGAACACTGAAGCTTTCTTT.